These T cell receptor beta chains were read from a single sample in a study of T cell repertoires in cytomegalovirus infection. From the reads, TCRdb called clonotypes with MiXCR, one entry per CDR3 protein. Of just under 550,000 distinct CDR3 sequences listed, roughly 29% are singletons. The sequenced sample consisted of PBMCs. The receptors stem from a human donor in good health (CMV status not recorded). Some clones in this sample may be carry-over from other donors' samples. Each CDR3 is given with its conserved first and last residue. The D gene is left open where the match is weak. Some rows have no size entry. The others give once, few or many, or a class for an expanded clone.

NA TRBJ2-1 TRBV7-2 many TGTGCCAGCAGCTTTGGACTACTCTACAATGAGCAGTTCTTC CASSFGLLYNEQFF
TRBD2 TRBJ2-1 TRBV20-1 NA TGCAGTGCTATCCTAGCGGGAGTAATTAATGAGCAGTTCTTC CSAILAGVINEQFF
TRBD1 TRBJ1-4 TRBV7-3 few TGTGCCAGCAGCTTACCGAGGGACAGGCCACCAACTAATGAAAAACTGTTTTTT CASSLPRDRPPTNEKLFF
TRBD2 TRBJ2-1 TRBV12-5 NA TGTGCTAGTGGTTCCGGGACTAGCGGGAGAAGGAATGAGCAGTTCTTC CASGSGTSGRRNEQFF
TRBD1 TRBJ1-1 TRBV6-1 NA TGTGCCAGCAGTGAAGAGGGGGCCCGAATTAATGAAGCTTTCTTT CASSEEGARINEAFF
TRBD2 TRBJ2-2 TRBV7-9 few TGTGCCAGCAGCTTAGTCGCAGCGGGAAACACCGGGGAGCTGTTTTTT CASSLVAAGNTGELFF
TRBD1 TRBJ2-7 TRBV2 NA TGTGCCAGCAATGATAGGACAGGGGGCTCCTACGAGCAGTACTTC CASNDRTGGSYEQYF
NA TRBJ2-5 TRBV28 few TGTGCCAGCTGCTCCAGGGGCCAAGAGACCCAGTACTTC CASCSRGQETQYF
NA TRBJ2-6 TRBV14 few TGTGCCAGCAGCCAAGGACCAGGGGAATACGCTGGGGCCAACGTCCTGACTTTC CASSQGPGEYAGANVLTF
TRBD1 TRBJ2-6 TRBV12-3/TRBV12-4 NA TGTGCCAGCAGATCCGGACAGGGGGGGTATGGGGCCAACGTCCTGACTTTC CASRSGQGGYGANVLTF
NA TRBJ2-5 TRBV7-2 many TGTGCCAGTGCGGAACAAGAGACCCAGTACTTC CASAEQETQYF
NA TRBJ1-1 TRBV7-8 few TGTGCCAGCAGCTGGCTATCTCCCAGGAACACTGAAGCTTTCTTT CASSWLSPRNTEAFF
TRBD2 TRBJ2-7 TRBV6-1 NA TGTGCCAGCATGGTGGAGCGGGAGGGCCAAAACGAGCAGTACTTC CASMVEREGQNEQYF
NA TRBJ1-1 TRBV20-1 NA TGCAGTGCTAGCTGGACAGCTTCGACGTCGGCTTTCTTT CSASWTASTSAFF
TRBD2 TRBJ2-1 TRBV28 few TGTGCCAGCATACAGAGCGGGACCGAGCAGTTCTTC CASIQSGTEQFF
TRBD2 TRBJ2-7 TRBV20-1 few TGCAGTGCTCGGACTAGCGGGGCATACGAGCAGTACTTC CSARTSGAYEQYF
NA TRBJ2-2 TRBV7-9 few TGTGCCAGCAACTCCCTTCGGCGCACCGGGGAGCTGTTTTTT CASNSLRRTGELFF
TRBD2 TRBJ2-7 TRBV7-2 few TGTGCCAGCAGTTTAGCGGGAGGGCAGAACTACGAGCAGTACTTC CASSLAGGQNYEQYF
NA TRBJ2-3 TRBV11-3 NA TGTGCCAGCAGCTTAAGGTGGGGAGATACGCAGTATTTT CASSLRWGDTQYF
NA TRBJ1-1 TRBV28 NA TGTGCCAGCAGTTCTTGGTTTCAGGGTTGGGGGGACACTGAAGCTTTCTTT CASSSWFQGWGDTEAFF
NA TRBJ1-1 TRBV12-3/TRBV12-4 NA TGTGCCAGCACCCAAGGGGGGGCTGGAACTGAAGCTTTCTTT CASTQGGAGTEAFF
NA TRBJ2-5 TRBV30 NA TGTGCCTGGAGTGTCCAGGGTCCAGGACAGTACTTC CAWSVQGPGQYF
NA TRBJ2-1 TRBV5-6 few TGTGCCAGCAGCCGCCGCGTCTACAATGAGCAGTTCTTC CASSRRVYNEQFF
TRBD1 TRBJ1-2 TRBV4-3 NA TGCGCCAGCAGCCGACAGGGGGCTAACTATGGCTACACCTTC CASSRQGANYGYTF
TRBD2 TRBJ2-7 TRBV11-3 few TGTGCCAGCAGCTTAGATAGCGGGAGCAGCTACGAGCAGTACTTC CASSLDSGSSYEQYF
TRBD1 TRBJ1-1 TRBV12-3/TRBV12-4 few TGTGCCAGCAGTGTTAACCCGGGACAGGGACCTCTTGAAGCTTTCTTT CASSVNPGQGPLEAFF
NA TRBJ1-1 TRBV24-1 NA TGTGCCACCAGCGCGGGACACCTGAACACTGAAGCTTTCTTT CATSAGHLNTEAFF
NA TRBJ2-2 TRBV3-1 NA TGTGCCAGCAGCCAGCACTCTGGGGAGCTGTTTTTT CASSQHSGELFF
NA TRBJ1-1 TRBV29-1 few TGCAGCGTTAACCTAGGGGCTGAAGCTTTCTTT CSVNLGAEAFF
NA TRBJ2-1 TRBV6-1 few TGTGCCAGCAGTGTTGGAGGGACGTCGGCCAATGAGCAGTTCTTC CASSVGGTSANEQFF
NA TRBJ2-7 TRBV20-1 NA NA CSARLGVASGSF
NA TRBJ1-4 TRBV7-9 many TGTGCCAGCAGCGACCCTCCGGAGGCCGCAACTAATGAAAAACTGTTTTTT CASSDPPEAATNEKLFF
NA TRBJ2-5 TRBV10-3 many TGTGCCATCAGTGAGGCTGTCCAAGAGACCCAGTACTTC CAISEAVQETQYF
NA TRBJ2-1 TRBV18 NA TGTGCCAGCTCACCGGGGGGGCCCGGGACCTACAATGAGCAGTTCTTC CASSPGGPGTYNEQFF
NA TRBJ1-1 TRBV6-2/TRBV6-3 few TGTGCCAGCAGTTGGCCCCTACCGAACACTGAAGCTTTCTTT CASSWPLPNTEAFF
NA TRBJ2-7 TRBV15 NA TGTGCCACCAGCCCTACCCCCTACGAGCAGTACTTC CATSPTPYEQYF
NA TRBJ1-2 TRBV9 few TGTGCCAGCAGCGACAGGGCATATGGCTACACCTTC CASSDRAYGYTF
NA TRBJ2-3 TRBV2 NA TGTGCCAGCAGTGAACTAGCCGCCACAGATACGCAGTATTTT CASSELAATDTQYF
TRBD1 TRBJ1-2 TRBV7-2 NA TGTGCCAGCAGCTTAGATGCAGGGGGCATGAACTATGGCTACACCTTC CASSLDAGGMNYGYTF
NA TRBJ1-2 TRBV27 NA TGTGCCAGCAGTGGAGGGATCCCAAAAGGCTACACCTTC CASSGGIPKGYTF
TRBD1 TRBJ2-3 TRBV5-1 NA TGCGCCAGCAGTAAGGGGGCGTTGGGAGATACGCAGTATTTT CASSKGALGDTQYF
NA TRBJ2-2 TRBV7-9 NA TGTGCCAGCAGACCGCGGGTCCCAGCTTCGAACACCGGGGAGCTGTTTTTT CASRPRVPASNTGELFF
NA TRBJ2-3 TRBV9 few TGTGCCAGCAGCGTAGCTTTGGATCCAGATACGCAGTATTTT CASSVALDPDTQYF
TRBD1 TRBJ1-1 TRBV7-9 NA TGTGCCAGCAGCCGGGGACAGGGGGGTTACATCACTGAAGCTTTCTTT CASSRGQGGYITEAFF
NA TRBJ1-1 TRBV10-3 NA TGTGCCATCAGAGGGACCTCGGGGGACGCTTTCTTT CAIRGTSGDAFF
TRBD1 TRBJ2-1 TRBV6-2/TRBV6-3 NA TGTGCCAGCAGTTATCAGGGGGCCTCCTACAATGAGCAGTTCTTC CASSYQGASYNEQFF
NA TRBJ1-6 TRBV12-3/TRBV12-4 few TGTGCCAGCAGTCCCCGGGGGGTTCGTAATTCACCCCTCCACTTT CASSPRGVRNSPLHF
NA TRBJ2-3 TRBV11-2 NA TGTGCCAGCACCCCGGAGCTTGTCGCTAGCACAGATACGCAGTATTTT CASTPELVASTDTQYF
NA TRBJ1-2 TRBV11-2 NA TGTGCCAGCAGCTTAGATGTAGGCTACACCTTC CASSLDVGYTF
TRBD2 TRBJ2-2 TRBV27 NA TGTGCCAGCACCCGGCTGGGCGGGAGGCTCCAGGGCACCGGGGAGCTGTTTTTT CASTRLGGRLQGTGELFF
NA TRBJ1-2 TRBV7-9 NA TGTGCCAGCAGCCCACCGCCGGCCCTCTCGTATGGCTACACCTTC CASSPPPALSYGYTF
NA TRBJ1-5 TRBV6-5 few TGTGCCAGCAGTTACGGGGCAGGGGTTCAGCCCCAGCATTTT CASSYGAGVQPQHF